The 20 T cell receptor beta chains below were found in one sample sequenced in a study of technical replicates of blood from a handful of donors. Produced via immunoSEQ multiplex PCR; TCRdb's table is partial and in-frame only. The sample gives some 70,000 clones, more than 85% of which show up once; about 4.9% is in the top ten. Sequencing input: PBMCs. The receptors derive from a human donor in good health. Some clones in this sample may be carry-over from other donors' samples.

V usage is TRBV2 and J usage is TRBJ1-5; 8 nucleotides line up with TRBD1. V shed 5 bases and J 4 bases; nucleotides not matched to a gene: 7. The CDR3 covers 15 residues. Germline assignment: CDR1 SNHLY and CDR2 FYNNEI. CDR3: CASSTQGASNQPQHF. Written as DNA, the CDR3 is TGTGCCAGCAGTACCCAGGGGGCCTCAAATCAGCCCCAGCATTTT.

The chain is built from TRBV4-1 and TRBJ1-1; tentatively, D is TRBD1 (5 bases). Trimming pared 0 bases from V and 5 bases from J, leaving 13 bases between. The CDR3 runs 15 residues. The germline V gene has CDR1 MGHRA and CDR2 YSYEKL. In DNA, the CDR3 is TGCGCCAGCAGCCAAGATGGTGCAGGGCGAACTGAAGCTTTCTTT. Its protein is CASSQDGAGRTEAFF.

The gene calls are TRBV7-2 and TRBJ1-4; no definite D call. The germline V gene encodes CDR1 SGHTA and CDR2 FQGNSA. V lost 5 bases to trimming and J lost 0 bases, with 10 bases between them. This CDR3 is built from 15 residues. In nucleotides, the CDR3 is TGTGCCAGCAGCGCCCGCGGGGCAACTAATGAAAAACTGTTTTTT. Protein sequence: CASSARGATNEKLFF.

V is TRBV4-1 and J is TRBJ1-5; TRBD1 agrees at 10 bases. The junction had 4 bases not matched to a gene; V was cut back by 4 bases and J by 7 bases. Germline loops: CDR1 MGHRA, CDR2 YSYEKL. This CDR3 contains 14 residues. CDR3 protein: CASSRGTGVQPQHF. DNA for the CDR3: TGCGCCAGCAGCCGCGGGACAGGGGTCCAGCCCCAGCATTTT.

The gene calls are TRBV6-5 and TRBJ2-1, with a weak D call TRBD2 (6 bases). Germline assignment: CDR1 MNHEY and CDR2 SVGAGI. The V end was cut by 6 bases, the J end by 5 bases, with 17 bases between. The CDR3 is 15 amino acids. The CDR3 DNA reads TGTGCCAGCAGCCCCGGGCCGGGGGTGGACAATGAGCAGTTCTTC. It codes for CASSPGPGVDNEQFF.

This chain uses TRBV6-6 with TRBJ1-4, with 7 bases identical to TRBD1. CDR1 is MNHNY, CDR2 SVGAGI, per germline (reference sequence). The CDR3 covers 14 residues. V was pared by 6 bases and J by 5 bases, with 6 bases of the junction left unmatched. This chain's CDR3 is CASSKTGINEKLFF. Here the CDR3 DNA reads TGTGCCAGCAGCAAGACAGGGATAAATGAAAAACTGTTTTTT.

V and J are TRBV7-9 and TRBJ2-2; 7 bases fit TRBD1. V was pared by 4 bases and J by 2 bases, with 10 bases of the junction left unmatched. Germline loops: CDR1 SEHNR, CDR2 FQNEAQ (reference sequence). There are 17 residues in the CDR3. The CDR3: CASSSALTGYNTGELFF. The CDR3, as DNA: TGTGCCAGCAGCTCGGCCCTGACAGGGTATAACACCGGGGAGCTGTTTTTT. The whole variable domain, filled in from reference TRBV7-9 and TRBJ2-2, reads DTGVSQNPRHKITKRGQNVTFRCDPISEHNRLYWYRQTLGQGPEFLTYFQNEAQLEKSRLLSDRFSAERPKGSFSTLEIQRTEQGDSAMYLCASSSALTGYNTGELFFGEGSRLTVL.

The chain uses TRBV21-1 and TRBJ1-5; the listed D gene, TRBD1, was not tested against the DNA. TRBV21-1 is marked as a pseudogene. The length of the CDR3 is 16 residues. CDR3 sequence reads: CASSKVMGQGWQPQHF. DNA of the CDR3: TGTGCCAGCAGCAAAGTAATGGGACAGGGGTGGCAGCCCCAGCATTTT.

The J gene is TRBJ1-2, the V gene TRBV4-2, with 10 bases lining up with TRBD1. The CDR3 covers 16 residues. In germline, CDR1 is LGHNA, CDR2 YNFKEQ. The V gene end was trimmed by 4 bases and the J gene end by 3 bases; junction bases not matched to a gene: 8. The CDR3 loop reads CASSRQTGGADYGYTF. CDR3 sequence (DNA): TGTGCCAGCAGCCGCCAGACAGGGGGCGCGGACTATGGCTACACCTTC.

This clone showed up just a few times. The chain employs TRBV2 and TRBJ1-1; D is unresolved. Germline CDR1 reads SNHLY; CDR2 reads FYNNEI. This CDR3 is 13 amino acids long. Trimming removed 3 bases at V and 4 bases at J, with 9 bases between. The CDR3 region has the DNA TGTGCCAGCAGTGACCGGAGTACCACTGAAGCTTTCTTT. Translating gives CASSDRSTTEAFF.

The chain carries TRBV10-2 and TRBJ2-3, with 7 bases identical to TRBD2. V was clipped by 2 bases and J by 0 bases; unmatched bases: 8. This CDR3 comprises 17 residues. Germline V CDR1 and CDR2: WSHSY, SAAADI. The CDR3 region is CASSEARGFSSTDTQYF. DNA for the CDR3: TGCGCCAGCAGTGAGGCGCGGGGGTTTTCTAGCACAGATACGCAGTATTTT.

This rearrangement joins TRBV6-6 to TRBJ2-5; 11 bases fit TRBD2. Germline-derived CDR1 and CDR2 are MNHNY and SVGAGI (reference sequence). This CDR3 is 15 amino acids long. Germline trimming cut 6 bases from V and 1 base from J; bases unmatched to any gene: 4. CDR3 in amino acids: CASRPGTSGQETQYF. CDR3 in DNA: TGTGCCAGCAGACCCGGGACTAGCGGCCAAGAGACCCAGTACTTC.

The chain couples TRBV30 to TRBJ1-2; D not certain. Germline loops: CDR1 GTSNPN, CDR2 SVGIG (reference sequence). CDR3 length equals 13 residues. V was clipped by 5 bases and J by 2 bases, with 12 bases between them. As DNA, the CDR3 is TGTGCCTGGGGGCGGGATTTCAACTATGGCTACACCTTC. This encodes CAWGRDFNYGYTF.

The rearrangement links TRBV9 to TRBJ2-1, with 7 bases that match TRBD2. Losses at the gene ends were 2 bases for V and 0 bases for J; bases not matched to a gene: 5. Germline assignment: CDR1 SGDLS and CDR2 YYNGEE. This CDR3 is 16 amino acids long. The CDR3 DNA reads TGTGCCAGCAGCGTTTCTAGCGGACTCTCCTACAATGAGCAGTTCTTC. It encodes CASSVSSGLSYNEQFF.

The rearrangement uses TRBV7-2 and TRBJ2-7; TRBD2 aligns across 7 bases. Per the germline V gene, CDR1 is SGHTA and CDR2 is FQGNSA. Trimming removed 6 bases from V and 2 bases from J; junction bases left unmatched: 4. The CDR3 loop spans 13 amino acids. The CDR3 sequence: CASRPAGAYEQYF. DNA of the CDR3: TGTGCCAGCAGGCCCGCGGGGGCCTACGAGCAGTACTTC.

The V gene is TRBV4-1, the J gene TRBJ1-1; 12 nucleotides align to TRBD1. Unmatched junction bases numbered 4, after V lost 2 bases and J lost 6 bases. The CDR3 length is 15 residues. Germline V gene lookup returns CDR1 MGHRA and CDR2 YSYEKL. The CDR3 bases are TGCGCCAGCAGCCAACGGGACAGGGGGCCCGCTGAAGCTTTCTTT. Its protein product is CASSQRDRGPAEAFF.

The chain recombines TRBV2 with TRBJ2-4; 12 nucleotides line up with TRBD2. Trimming removed 4 bases from V and 15 bases from J; junction bases left unmatched: 7. The CDR3 has 13 amino acids. The V gene's germline CDR1 is SNHLY and CDR2 FYNNEI. The CDR3 bases are TGTGCCAGCAGTGTTCGGACTAGCGGGATCCCGTACTTC. Translating gives CASSVRTSGIPYF.

J is TRBJ2-7 and V is TRBV4-1, with a tentative D call TRBD1 (6 bases). The CDR3 runs 16 residues. Germline V gene lookup returns CDR1 MGHRA and CDR2 YSYEKL. V was pared by 1 base and J by 4 bases, with 17 bases between. The CDR3 sequence: CASSQVSVRGIYEQYF. The CDR3 DNA reads TGCGCCAGCAGCCAAGTCTCGGTAAGGGGGATTTACGAGCAGTACTTC.

The J gene is TRBJ2-3, the V gene TRBV7-6; 7 bases are shared with TRBD2. Per germline, CDR1 SGHVS and CDR2 FNYEAQ. This CDR3 region has 13 residues. Trimming removed 3 bases from V and 6 bases from J; junction bases left unmatched: 3. CDR3 loop: CASSFRGVDTQYF. CDR3 nucleotides: TGTGCCAGCAGCTTTCGGGGGGTCGATACGCAGTATTTT.

This clone was detected a few times. Other DNA sequences within the sample encode an identical CDR3. This rearrangement joins TRBV30 to TRBJ1-2; 9 bases agree with TRBD1. The CDR3 loop spans 13 amino acids. Germline V gives CDR1 GTSNPN, CDR2 SVGIG (reference sequence). The J segment lost 4 bases and the V segment lost 3 bases, leaving 3 bases of the junction unmatched. CDR3 coding DNA: TGTGCCTGGAGGACAGGGGGTTCCTATGGCTACACCTTC. Protein: CAWRTGGSYGYTF.